Listed here are 21 T cell receptor beta chains from one sample, sequenced in a study of identical twins (TCRdb year 2016). Library preparation employed 5' RACE. Sequencing instrument: Illumina HiSeq 2000. TCRdb reprocessed the public reads (quality trimming at Q25 with fastp, clone calling with MiXCR) and kept in-frame beta chains. Under each unique CDR3 protein, matching rows form one entry showing the most common genes and DNA. The sample table shows 1.5 million to 2 million distinct CDR3 sequences, and more than 30% are seen once. About 0.27% of the sample comes from the top ten. What was sequenced was cord blood. The receptors were sampled from a newborn girl in good health.

About this clonotype: Just one base apart from a much larger clone, this may be a read error. The V and J genes are TRBV29-1 and TRBJ1-2; tentatively, D is TRBD1 (5 bases). This CDR3 spans 13 amino acids. CDR1 and CDR2 (germline): SQVTM, ANQGSEA. Trimming took off 5 bases at V and 10 bases at J, with 20 bases between the two ends. DNA for the CDR3: TGCAGCGTTAGGGGTCATCTTCTCCATGACTACACCTTC. It yields the protein CSVRGHLLHDYTF.

This clonotype was counted only a few times. V usage is TRBV20-1 and J usage is TRBJ2-5; 7 bases are shared with TRBD2. V lost 7 bases and J lost 5; bases outside the gene matches: 13. The CDR3 spans 14 residues. Germline CDR1 reads DFQATT; CDR2 reads SNEGSKA (reference sequence). CDR3 amino acids: CSEAREGLLETQYF. The CDR3 bases are TGCAGTGAGGCGAGGGAGGGCCTGTTGGAGACCCAGTACTTC.

The chain uses TRBV15 and TRBJ1-1; D perhaps matches TRBD1 (5 bases). Germline CDR1 and CDR2: LNHNV and YYDKDF (reference sequence). The CDR3 contains 14 residues. V was pared by 6 bases and J by 4 bases, with 15 bases between. The DNA of the CDR3 is TGTGCCACCAGTACCGTAATTGGGGGCACTGAAGCTTTCTTT. Translating it yields CATSTVIGGTEAFF.

This clonotype was seen more than once but under ten times. The chain links TRBV12-3 or TRBV12-4 to TRBJ2-1, with D unclear. The CDR3 runs to 14 residues. V lost 3 bases and J 7 bases, leaving 13 bases between the germline ends. DNA of the CDR3: TGTGCCAGCAGTTTTGGTACCTTGGGGAATGAGCAGTTCTTC. Translation gives CASSFGTLGNEQFF.

This clonotype was seen at least ten times. This chain links TRBV29-1 with TRBJ2-7, with D possibly matching TRBD2 (7 bases). Germline CDR1 is SQVTM and CDR2 is ANQGSEA. The ends were cut back, 4 bases at V and 4 bases at J, with 17 bases in the middle. The CDR3 spans 14 residues. DNA for the CDR3: TGCAGCGTTGGAGGGGGGACTAACGTTTACGAGCAGTACTTC. Translating it yields CSVGGGTNVYEQYF.

A remark on this clonotype: One junction end disagrees with the germline gene, perhaps due to a read error. V and J are TRBV5-1 and TRBJ2-7; D may be TRBD1 (6 bases). CDR3 length: 14 residues. CDR1 and CDR2 (germline): SGHRS, YFSETQ. CDR3 sequence reads: CASSLGGQNYQQYF. CDR3 bases: TGCGCCAGCAGCTTGGGGGGACAAAACTACCAGCAGTACTTC.

This clonotype has a handful of counts. This chain uses TRBV10-3 with TRBJ2-7; D may be TRBD1 (6 bases). Germline values: CDR1 ENHRY, CDR2 SYGVKD. V was shortened by 5 bases and J by 4 bases, with 15 bases between the two germline ends. CDR3 length: 14 amino acids. This chain's CDR3 is CAISRQGTVYEQYF. As DNA, the CDR3 is TGTGCCATCAGTCGGCAGGGGACGGTGTACGAGCAGTACTTC.

This clonotype has only a few counts. The V and J genes are TRBV20-1 and TRBJ2-1; 9 positions match TRBD2. The CDR3 spans 16 residues. V lost 7 bases to trimming and J lost 1 base; unmatched junction nucleotides: 11. CDR1 is DFQATT, CDR2 SNEGSKA, per germline (reference sequence). CDR3: CSVMKPSGVSYNEQFF. The CDR3 DNA reads as TGCAGTGTTATGAAGCCTAGCGGGGTTTCCTACAATGAGCAGTTCTTC.

This clonotype was recorded many times. This chain links TRBV29-1 with TRBJ2-5; 7 nucleotides match TRBD1. Germline CDR1 SQVTM, CDR2 ANQGSEA. The J segment lost 4 bases and the V segment lost 7 bases, leaving 9 bases of the junction unmatched. The CDR3 runs 13 residues. The CDR3 sequence: CSDYRGVTETQYF. The CDR3 bases are TGCAGCGATTACAGGGGCGTGACAGAGACCCAGTACTTC.

There are a few counts of this clonotype. The chain carries TRBV6-5 and TRBJ2-2; D is unresolved. With 4 bases removed from V and 1 base from J, the gap between germline ends came to 7 bases. The CDR3 consists of 14 residues. The germline gives CDR1 MNHEY, CDR2 SVGAGI. CDR3 sequence: CASSWSGNTGELFF. The CDR3 DNA follows: TGTGCCAGCAGTTGGTCAGGGAACACCGGGGAGCTGTTTTTT.

This clonotype was picked up a small number of times. The gene calls are TRBV25-1 and TRBJ2-7, with D unresolved. In germline, CDR1 is MGHDK, CDR2 SYGVNS. The length of the CDR3 is 12 residues. V gave up 3 bases and J gave up 5 bases, with 8 bases separating them. CDR3 coding DNA: TGTGCCAGCAGTGACAAGGTTCACGAGCAGTACTTC. It yields the protein CASSDKVHEQYF.

This clonotype appeared a few times. The chain recombines TRBV7-6 with TRBJ2-7; D is perhaps TRBD2 (6 bases). Trimming shortened V by 0 bases and J by 4 bases, and 16 bases separated the two germline ends. The CDR3 loop spans 16 amino acids. The germline gives CDR1 SGHVS, CDR2 FNYEAQ. The chain's CDR3 is CASSLAGGDYIYEQYF. CDR3 nucleotides: TGTGCCAGCAGCTTAGCTGGCGGGGATTACATTTACGAGCAGTACTTC.

This clonotype was detected only once. The chain couples TRBV25-1 to TRBJ2-1; D is ambiguous. The V gene's germline CDR1 is MGHDK and CDR2 SYGVNS. CDR3 length equals 14 residues. Between the trimmed V and J ends, which lost 1 base and 6 bases, there was a span of 10 bases. CDR3 coding DNA: TGTGCCAGCAGTGAATCTCTCAGGAGCAATGAGCAGTTCTTC. Translated: CASSESLRSNEQFF.

This clonotype was counted many times. The chain has TRBV5-1 and TRBJ2-4; tentatively, D is TRBD1 or TRBD2 (5 bases each). The germline CDR1 and CDR2 sequences are SGHRS and YFSETQ. The CDR3 loop spans 14 amino acids. V was clipped by 0 bases and J by 6 bases, with 10 bases between them. The CDR3: CASSLVGAGNIQYF. The DNA of the CDR3 is TGCGCCAGCAGCTTGGTTGGGGCGGGAAACATTCAGTACTTC.

The chain carries TRBV7-8 and TRBJ1-1, with a weak D call TRBD1 (6 bases). V was cut by 8 bases and J by 6 bases, with 16 bases left in between. There are 13 residues in the CDR3. CDR1 SGHVS and CDR2 FQNEAQ come from the germline V gene. This CDR3 is CASRGQQRSEAFF. Here the CDR3 DNA reads TGTGCCAGCCGGGGGCAGCAGCGATCTGAAGCTTTCTTT.

J is TRBJ2-5 and V is TRBV28, with unresolved D. The end of the DNA fits TRBJ2-7 better, so the J call may be wrong. The V gene's germline CDR1 is MDHEN and CDR2 SYDVKM. The CDR3 has 18 amino acids. The CDR3 region is CATSVRAPSDWVIYEQYF. The CDR3 nucleotides are TGTGCCACCTCAGTGCGAGCCCCAAGTGATTGGGTGATCTACGAGCAGTACTTC.

This clonotype was counted only a few times. This chain joins TRBV4-2 and TRBJ1-5; D may be TRBD1 (6 bases). V lost 2 bases to trimming and J lost 3 bases, with 14 bases between them. The CDR3 runs to 16 residues. The germline V gene has CDR1 LGHNA and CDR2 YNFKEQ. In DNA form, the CDR3 reads TGTGCCAGCAGCCAATCCTACAGGGATGCCAATCAGCCCCAGCATTTT. This translates into CASSQSYRDANQPQHF.

The chain recombines TRBV6-1 with TRBJ2-7; no definite D call. CDR1 and CDR2 (germline): MNHNS, SASEGT. Trimming removed 2 bases at V and 3 bases at J, with 8 bases between. The CDR3 has 13 amino acids. In DNA, the CDR3 is TGTGCCAGCAGTGAAAACATGGGCTACGAGCAGTACTTC. The encoded protein is CASSENMGYEQYF.

The chain combines TRBV10-3 with TRBJ2-1, with 14 nucleotides matching TRBD2. The J call may be incorrect, as the DNA end agrees better with TRBJ2-7. CDR3 length: 16 amino acids. CDR1 and CDR2 from the germline V gene are ENHRY and SYGVKD. CDR3 loop: CAIRGLAGAPDNEQYF. In DNA form, the CDR3 reads TGTGCCATCAGGGGACTAGCGGGAGCCCCCGACAATGAGCAGTACTTC.

V is TRBV4-2 and J is TRBJ2-2; 11 positions match TRBD2. The CDR3 covers 16 residues. Germline loops: CDR1 LGHNA, CDR2 YNFKEQ. V shed 0 bases, J shed 6 bases, and the junction held 3 bases outside the gene matches. CDR3 coding DNA: TGTGCCAGCAGCCAAGAGTTAGCGGGGGGGCCCGGGGAGCTGTTTTTT. It codes for CASSQELAGGPGELFF.

This clonotype was picked up a small number of times. The chain couples TRBV27 to TRBJ2-7, with TRBD1 matching over 11 bases. Looked up from germline, CDR1 is MNHEY and CDR2 is SMNVEV (reference sequence). Trimming cost V 2 bases and J 6 bases; bases outside gene matches: 6. The CDR3 contains 15 residues. CDR3 sequence: CASSLIGQGASEQYF. CDR3 bases: TGTGCCAGCAGTTTAATCGGACAGGGGGCAAGCGAGCAGTACTTC.